This is a list of T cell receptor beta chains from one sample in a study of cytomegalovirus exposure and HLA in healthy donors. This table comes from immunoSEQ multiplex PCR, and its TCRdb copy is limited to in-frame clones, with some not included. The table records about 200,000 clones, 70% to 85% of them present only once. The sample consisted of PBMCs. The receptors come from a male donor in good health and CMV-seronegative. Both conserved end residues are part of each CDR3. D genes are given only for firm matches. For some rows the clone size is stated as once, few or many, or as a class when expanded; others skip it.

V gene: TRBV30
J gene: TRBJ2-7
clone size: -
D gene: -
CDR3 protein: CAWSVLGNEQYF
CDR3 DNA: TGTGCCTGGAGTGTACTCGGGAACGAGCAGTACTTC

V gene: TRBV19
J gene: TRBJ1-5
clone size: few
D gene: TRBD1
CDR3 protein: CASSPRTGVGQPQHF
CDR3 DNA: TGTGCCAGTAGTCCCCGGACAGGGGTAGGGCAGCCCCAGCATTTT

V gene: TRBV5-1
J gene: TRBJ1-1
clone size: few
D gene: -
CDR3 protein: CASSLGQGWSTEAFF
CDR3 DNA: TGCGCCAGCAGCTTGGGGCAGGGGTGGAGCACTGAAGCTTTCTTT

V gene: TRBV5-6
J gene: TRBJ2-5
clone size: -
D gene: -
CDR3 protein: CASSLVEEYQETQYF
CDR3 DNA: TGTGCCAGCAGCTTGGTGGAGGAGTACCAAGAGACCCAGTACTTC

V gene: TRBV9
J gene: TRBJ1-1
clone size: -
D gene: -
CDR3 protein: CASSVVSRNTEAFF
CDR3 DNA: TGTGCCAGCAGCGTAGTTTCGAGGAACACTGAAGCTTTCTTT

V gene: TRBV28
J gene: TRBJ1-2
clone size: -
D gene: -
CDR3 protein: CASSSQGGYGYTF
CDR3 DNA: TGTGCCAGCAGTTCTCAAGGAGGGTATGGCTACACCTTC

V gene: TRBV5-4
J gene: TRBJ2-2
clone size: -
D gene: TRBD1
CDR3 protein: CASSWDRDVTGELFF
CDR3 DNA: TGTGCCAGCAGCTGGGACAGGGATGTAACCGGGGAGCTGTTTTTT

V gene: TRBV16
J gene: TRBJ1-2
clone size: -
D gene: -
CDR3 protein: CASSQSPDGYTF
CDR3 DNA: TGTGCCAGCAGCCAATCTCCAGATGGCTACACCTTC

V gene: TRBV7-7
J gene: TRBJ2-7
clone size: few
D gene: TRBD2
CDR3 protein: CASSLVPGTSDHEQYF
CDR3 DNA: TGTGCTAGCAGCTTAGTCCCCGGGACTAGCGACCACGAGCAGTACTTC

V gene: TRBV6-4
J gene: TRBJ1-1
clone size: few
D gene: -
CDR3 protein: CASSDGWGGTEAFF
CDR3 DNA: TGTGCCAGCAGTGACGGATGGGGAGGCACTGAAGCTTTCTTT

V gene: TRBV29-1
J gene: TRBJ2-2
clone size: -
D gene: -
CDR3 protein: CSVERGLGTGELFF
CDR3 DNA: TGCAGCGTTGAGAGAGGGTTGGGCACCGGGGAGCTGTTTTTT

V gene: TRBV30
J gene: TRBJ2-7
clone size: -
D gene: -
CDR3 protein: CAWTEEGPYEQYF
CDR3 DNA: TGTGCCTGGACCGAGGAGGGGCCCTACGAGCAGTACTTC

V gene: TRBV5-4
J gene: TRBJ1-4
clone size: -
D gene: -
CDR3 protein: CASSSRGAMGEKLFF
CDR3 DNA: TGTGCCAGCAGCTCTCGGGGGGCTATGGGTGAAAAACTGTTTTTT

V gene: TRBV18
J gene: TRBJ2-5
clone size: -
D gene: -
CDR3 protein: CASSPDLGGETQYF
CDR3 DNA: TGTGCCAGCTCTCCCGACTTAGGGGGAGAGACCCAGTACTTC

V gene: TRBV28
J gene: TRBJ1-1
clone size: once
D gene: TRBD1
CDR3 protein: CASSLLPAPGQGDTEAFF
CDR3 DNA: TGTGCCAGCAGTTTACTCCCCGCACCGGGACAGGGAGACACTGAAGCTTTCTTT

V gene: TRBV10-3
J gene: TRBJ2-7
clone size: -
D gene: -
CDR3 protein: CAISESTGYEQYF
CDR3 DNA: TGTGCCATCAGTGAGTCGACGGGCTACGAGCAGTACTTC

V gene: TRBV6-4
J gene: TRBJ2-3
clone size: -
D gene: -
CDR3 protein: CASSPTGLGSSTQYF
CDR3 DNA: TGTGCCAGCAGCCCAACAGGGTTGGGGTCCAGTACGCAGTATTTT

V gene: TRBV18
J gene: TRBJ2-7
clone size: -
D gene: -
CDR3 protein: CASSPKVGGAYEQYF
CDR3 DNA: TGTGCCAGCTCACCTAAAGTAGGAGGCGCCTACGAGCAGTACTTC

V gene: TRBV29-1
J gene: TRBJ2-1
clone size: -
D gene: TRBD1
CDR3 protein: CSVLKQGATNEQFF
CDR3 DNA: TGCAGCGTTCTGAAGCAGGGGGCGACCAATGAGCAGTTCTTC

V gene: TRBV28
J gene: TRBJ2-3
clone size: -
D gene: -
CDR3 protein: CASASRFGEYTDTQYF
CDR3 DNA: TGTGCCAGCGCCTCTAGGTTCGGGGAGTACACAGATACGCAGTATTTT

V gene: TRBV19
J gene: TRBJ2-6
clone size: few
D gene: -
CDR3 protein: CARRPQGAGGAGANVLTF
CDR3 DNA: TGTGCCAGACGTCCCCAGGGGGCGGGGGGGGCTGGGGCCAACGTCCTGACTTTC

V gene: TRBV6-6
J gene: TRBJ2-7
clone size: -
D gene: TRBD1
CDR3 protein: CASSGTGYEQYF
CDR3 DNA: TGTGCCAGCTCCGGGACAGGATACGAGCAGTACTTC

V gene: TRBV7-8
J gene: TRBJ2-2
clone size: -
D gene: TRBD1
CDR3 protein: CASSPRDRGSGELFF
CDR3 DNA: TGTGCCAGCAGCCCCCGGGACAGGGGGTCCGGGGAGCTGTTTTTT

V gene: TRBV5-1
J gene: TRBJ2-2
clone size: -
D gene: TRBD2
CDR3 protein: CASSLGLAGGAAGELFF
CDR3 DNA: TGCGCCAGCAGCCTCGGACTAGCGGGAGGGGCGGCCGGGGAGCTGTTTTTT

V gene: TRBV2
J gene: TRBJ1-2
clone size: -
D gene: TRBD1
CDR3 protein: CASREDRGSYGYTF
CDR3 DNA: TGTGCCAGCAGGGAGGACAGGGGTAGCTATGGCTACACCTTC

V gene: TRBV5-4
J gene: TRBJ2-7
clone size: once
D gene: TRBD2
CDR3 protein: CASSQRSSGNYEQYF
CDR3 DNA: TGTGCCAGCAGCCAACGTTCTAGCGGAAACTACGAGCAGTACTTC

V gene: TRBV6-1
J gene: TRBJ1-1
clone size: -
D gene: -
CDR3 protein: CASRRRDEAFF
CDR3 DNA: TGTGCCAGCAGACGACGGGATGAAGCTTTCTTT

V gene: TRBV27
J gene: TRBJ2-2
clone size: -
D gene: -
CDR3 protein: CASSLSQGNFGELFF
CDR3 DNA: TGTGCCAGCAGTTTATCTCAGGGGAATTTCGGGGAGCTGTTTTTT

V gene: TRBV6-1
J gene: TRBJ2-3
clone size: -
D gene: TRBD2
CDR3 protein: CASSEAGGTDTQYF
CDR3 DNA: TGTGCCAGCAGTGAAGCCGGGGGGACAGATACGCAGTATTTT

V gene: TRBV6-5
J gene: TRBJ2-5
clone size: -
D gene: TRBD2
CDR3 protein: CASSYGGDQETQYF
CDR3 DNA: TGTGCCAGCAGTTACGGGGGGGATCAAGAGACCCAGTACTTC

V gene: TRBV6-4
J gene: TRBJ1-1
clone size: once
D gene: TRBD1
CDR3 protein: CASSDYPGQPEAFF
CDR3 DNA: TGTGCCAGCAGTGATTATCCGGGACAGCCTGAAGCTTTCTTT

V gene: TRBV10-1
J gene: TRBJ2-7
clone size: -
D gene: -
CDR3 protein: CASSADPRQIQQYF
CDR3 DNA: TGCGCCAGCAGCGCAGACCCCAGGCAAATTCAGCAGTACTTC

V gene: TRBV7-9
J gene: TRBJ2-1
clone size: -
D gene: TRBD2
CDR3 protein: CASSPGTSLLNEQFF
CDR3 DNA: TGTGCCAGCAGCCCCGGGACTAGCCTCCTTAATGAGCAGTTCTTC

V gene: TRBV11-2
J gene: TRBJ1-2
clone size: -
D gene: -
CDR3 protein: CASSLGQNYGYTF
CDR3 DNA: TGTGCCAGCAGCTTAGGACAGAACTATGGCTACACCTTC

V gene: TRBV18
J gene: TRBJ1-1
clone size: many
D gene: -
CDR3 protein: CASSLRTADNTEAFF
CDR3 DNA: TGTGCCAGCTCACTCAGGACAGCGGATAACACTGAAGCTTTCTTT

V gene: TRBV27
J gene: TRBJ2-7
clone size: -
D gene: -
CDR3 protein: CASSPGPPQGVRYEQYF
CDR3 DNA: TGTGCCAGCAGTCCAGGACCCCCACAGGGAGTTAGGTACGAGCAGTACTTC